Listed below are T cell receptor beta chains from one sample, sequenced in a study of CD8+ T cells in alopecia areata. Sequencing used immunoSEQ multiplex PCR; TCRdb keeps in-frame clones, though not all of them. Here the sample spans 180,000 or so clones, around 64% being singletons. This specimen consisted of CD8+ T cells sorted from blood, obtained at week 0. The receptors stem from a human donor with alopecia areata. Each CDR3 is given with its conserved first and last residue. The D gene is left open where the match is weak. Clone size is shown for a subset of rows, as once, few, many or a class of expanded clone.

cdr3_aa,cdr3_nt,clone_size,v_call,d_call,j_call,cdr3_length
CASSLASGRNTEAFF,TGTGCCAGCAGCTTAGCCTCAGGGCGGAACACTGAAGCTTTCTTT,few,TRBV7-9,.,TRBJ1-1,15
CASSSSTSGGANEQFF,TGTGCCAGCAGCTCTTCGACTAGCGGGGGGGCTAATGAGCAGTTCTTC,.,TRBV14,TRBD2,TRBJ2-1,16
CASSVSQIYGYTF,TGTGCCAGCAGTGTGTCACAGATCTATGGCTACACCTTC,.,TRBV2,.,TRBJ1-2,13
CASSQVQRVHEQYF,TGCGCCAGCAGTCAAGTACAGCGGGTCCACGAGCAGTACTTC,few,TRBV23-1,.,TRBJ2-7,14
CASSLGGLAGGTQYF,TGTGCCAGCAGCTTAGGGGGACTAGCCGGAGGGACCCAGTACTTC,.,TRBV7-4,TRBD2,TRBJ2-5,15
CASSPKVGSYNEQFF,TGTGCCAGCAGCCCAAAGGTGGGGTCCTACAATGAGCAGTTCTTC,.,TRBV13,.,TRBJ2-1,15
CASSFRQGHNQPQHF,TGTGCCAGTTCCTTCCGACAGGGTCACAATCAGCCCCAGCATTTT,.,TRBV19,TRBD1,TRBJ1-5,15
CASSPQTGPLRETQYF,TGTGCCAGCAGCCCCCAGACAGGACCCCTTCGAGAGACCCAGTACTTC,.,TRBV7-9,.,TRBJ2-5,16
CASSYLAGEKLFF,TGTGCCAGCAGTTATCTGGCAGGTGAAAAACTGTTTTTT,.,TRBV6-6,.,TRBJ1-4,13
CASSAGTSSYNEQFF,TGTGCCAGCTCAGCCGGGACTAGCTCCTACAATGAGCAGTTCTTC,.,TRBV6-5,TRBD2,TRBJ2-1,15
CASREGQGNQPQHF,TGTGCCAGCAGGGAAGGACAGGGCAATCAGCCCCAGCATTTT,.,TRBV2,TRBD1,TRBJ1-5,14
CSVEDREVRGANYGYTF,TGCAGCGTTGAAGACCGAGAAGTCAGGGGAGCTAACTATGGCTACACCTTC,.,TRBV29-1,.,TRBJ1-2,17
CASSQEVGDSNQPQHF,TGTGCCAGCAGCCAAGAGGTAGGGGATTCAAATCAGCCCCAGCATTTT,.,TRBV4-2,.,TRBJ1-5,16
CASSLDRAGYTF,TGCGCCAGCAGCTTGGACAGGGCTGGCTACACCTTC,.,TRBV5-1,.,TRBJ1-2,12
CASSIRTGGSSGYTF,TGTGCCAGCAGCATTCGGACAGGGGGCAGTTCAGGCTACACCTTC,.,TRBV9,TRBD1,TRBJ1-2,15
CASTSAPRNQPQHF,TGTGCCAGTACCTCGGCCCCAAGGAATCAGCCCCAGCATTTT,.,TRBV19,.,TRBJ1-5,14
CASSPTGGTEAFF,TGTGCCAGCAGCCCTACCGGGGGGACTGAAGCTTTCTTT,few,TRBV25-1,.,TRBJ1-1,13
CASSPGQGPTEAFF,TGTGCCAGCAGCCCAGGACAGGGTCCGACTGAAGCTTTCTTT,few,TRBV7-9,TRBD1,TRBJ1-1,14
CASSLVMLTSTDTQYF,TGTGCCAGCAGCTTAGTTATGCTTACTAGCACAGATACGCAGTATTTT,once,TRBV7-2,.,TRBJ2-3,16
CASSLAGGFNQPQHF,TGTGCCAGCAGCTTGGCAGGGGGTTTCAATCAGCCCCAGCATTTT,.,TRBV5-5,TRBD1,TRBJ1-5,15
CASKGGELFF,TGTGCCAGTAAGGGCGGGGAGCTGTTTTTT,.,TRBV19,.,TRBJ2-2,10
CSADPSDSEETQYF,TGCAGCGCCGACCCCTCGGACAGCGAGGAGACCCAGTACTTC,.,TRBV29-1,.,TRBJ2-5,14
CATSRARGGGYEQYF,TGTGCCACCAGCAGAGCGAGGGGAGGGGGCTACGAGCAGTACTTC,.,TRBV15,.,TRBJ2-7,15
CSVDSGYSEQFF,TGCAGCGTTGATTCAGGGTACAGTGAGCAGTTCTTC,few,TRBV29-1,.,TRBJ2-1,12
CASSQLGVEQFF,TGCGCCAGCAGCCAATTGGGGGTTGAGCAGTTCTTC,.,TRBV4-1,.,TRBJ2-1,12
CASSLDGAEAFF,TGCGCCAGCAGCTTGGACGGAGCTGAAGCTTTCTTT,.,TRBV5-1,.,TRBJ1-1,12
CASSLLGQGADEQFF,TGTGCCAGCAGCTTGTTGGGTCAGGGGGCTGATGAGCAGTTCTTC,few,TRBV5-6,TRBD1,TRBJ2-1,15
CASSEGWTGGQPQHF,TGTGCCAGCAGTGAGGGTTGGACAGGGGGTCAGCCCCAGCATTTT,few,TRBV2,TRBD1,TRBJ1-5,15
CAINAGQGIIEGYTF,TGTGCCATCAACGCGGGACAGGGGATAATAGAAGGCTACACCTTC,.,TRBV10-3,TRBD1,TRBJ1-2,15
CASRHRLAGGRGGETQYF,TGCGCCAGCAGGCACCGACTAGCGGGGGGGAGAGGCGGAGAGACCCAGTACTTC,.,TRBV5-1,TRBD2,TRBJ2-5,18